A selection of T cell receptor beta chains follows, all from one sample in a study of monozygotic twins with inflammatory bowel disease. TCRdb reprocessed the 5' RACE reads, keeping one entry per CDR3 protein, no DNA. The sample table sets out about 160,000 distinct CDR3 sequences. Sequencing was performed on blood. The receptors were gathered from a human donor with ulcerative colitis or Crohn's disease, or a healthy co-twin of an affected twin (not recorded which). Each CDR3 is given with its conserved first and last residue.

V gene	J gene	CDR3 protein
TRBV5-1	TRBJ1-4	CASSLYEVGKLFF
TRBV9	TRBJ1-2	CASSPSGGVSNYGYTF
TRBV7-9	TRBJ1-4	CASSLVQGANEKLFF
TRBV20-1	TRBJ2-1	CSARSSGGAVEQFF
TRBV4-3	TRBJ2-2	CASSQDPGLAGGGTGELFF
TRBV5-1	TRBJ2-1	CASRPGQVVHNEQFF
TRBV5-6	TRBJ1-2	CASSPGTVDDGYTF
TRBV20-1	TRBJ1-2	CSADGTAGGYGYTF
TRBV3-1	TRBJ1-1	CASSPRAPEGTEAFF
TRBV28	TRBJ2-2	CVSIPGGGNTGELFF
TRBV11-2	TRBJ2-1	CASSSRGRVSSGISYNEQFF
TRBV12-3/TRBV12-4	TRBJ2-7	CASSLRGAVREQYF
TRBV4-2	TRBJ1-1	CASSQDNQDTEAFF
TRBV24-1	TRBJ2-3	CATCGTSGGVDTQYF
TRBV20-1	TRBJ2-1	CSAETSGGAHEQFF
TRBV3-1	TRBJ2-1	CASSQVGGGFNEQFF
TRBV20-1	TRBJ1-2	CSARDSLGRGLRRVDGYTF
TRBV27	TRBJ2-1	CASSPQDRSYNEQFF
TRBV18	TRBJ2-7	CASSPPGFGTETYEQYF
TRBV2	TRBJ2-5	CASGGQGGETQYF
TRBV5-1	TRBJ2-1	CASSPLKNNEQFF
TRBV27	TRBJ1-1	CASSPQGVPNSEAFF